Presented here are 25 T cell receptor beta chains from one specimen sequenced in a study of T cell clonality in common variable immunodeficiency. The study's findings and limits: Common variable immunodeficiency TCR beta sequences reportedly had fewer deletions and N-nucleotide insertions.

No cognate antigen is known for these TCRs. The data were produced by immunoSEQ multiplex PCR, yet TCRdb's version contains in-frame clones alone and is incomplete. The sample yields 25,000 to 30,000 clones, without any singletons. The sample consisted of peripheral blood mononuclear cells. The receptors come from a human donor with common variable immunodeficiency.

This clone was detected many times. Read data end 3 residues before the CDR3 end; the end is taken from the germline J gene. The genes are TRBV5-1 and TRBJ2-7; D possibly corresponds to TRBD2 (6 bases). The V gene lost 0 bases and the J gene lost 0 bases, with 13 bases spanning the gap. This CDR3 is built from 16 residues. The germline V gene has CDR1 SGHRS and CDR2 YFSETQ. Here the CDR3 reads CASSLEIAESSYEQYF. CDR3 DNA, as far as it was read: TGCGCCAGCAGCTTGGAAATAGCGGAGAGCTCCTACGAG.

On this clone: The CDR3 end falls 3 residues outside the read, so it is completed with the germline J gene. The chain has TRBV29-1 and TRBJ2-1, with TRBD2 identical over 8 bases. J gave up 3 bases and V 5 bases, and 0 bases lay outside the gene matches. Germline V gene lookup returns CDR1 SQVTM and CDR2 ANQGSEA. The CDR3 is 12 residues long. CDR3: CSVRGGYNEQFF. The part of the CDR3 DNA that was read is TGCAGCGTTCGGGGGGGCTACAATGAG.

This clone was detected a few times. The missing CDR3 end, 3 residues past where the read stops, is filled in from the germline J gene. This rearrangement joins TRBV11-2 to TRBJ2-7; D is uncertain. The V end lost 1 base, the J end lost 0 bases, and 7 bases lay between the germline ends. Germline values: CDR1 SGHAT, CDR2 FQNNGV. The CDR3 sequence is 14 residues long. CDR3 residues: CASSLAYTSYEQYF. The covered CDR3 bases are TGTGCCAGCAGCTTAGCGTACACCTCCTACGAG.

As regards this clone: The CDR3 end lies 3 residues beyond the end of the read and is filled in from the germline J gene. The J gene is TRBJ2-7, the V gene TRBV11-2, with a possible D match to TRBD2 (6 bases). Germline V gene sequence: CDR1 SGHAT, CDR2 FQNNGV. The CDR3 covers 14 residues. V dropped 6 bases and J dropped 4 bases, with 16 bases sitting between them. The covered CDR3 bases are TGTGCCAGCAGAAACCGGGACTCCTTATACGAG. The encoded protein is CASRNRDSLYE. The CDR3, in full, reads CASRNRDSLYEQYF.

This clone was counted at least ten times. The DNA ends 3 residues before the CDR3 does, and the rest of the CDR3 is filled in from the germline J gene. The chain joins TRBV29-1 to TRBJ1-4, with D possibly TRBD1 on 6 matching bases. Trimming shortened V by 7 bases and J by 5 bases, and 11 bases separated the two germline ends. CDR1 is SQVTM, CDR2 ANQGSEA, per germline. The CDR3 contains 12 residues. CDR3 DNA, as far as it was read: TGCAGCGGACAGGAAGGGAATGAAAAA. Protein product: CSGQEGNEK. The whole CDR3 region reads CSGQEGNEKLFF.

This clone was found many times. The read terminates 3 residues before the CDR3 end, so the remaining end is supplied by the germline J gene. The J gene is TRBJ1-2, the V gene TRBV10-1; maybe TRBD1 (5 bases). V lost 7 bases to trimming and J lost 6 bases, with 24 bases between them. The CDR3 sequence is 16 residues long. From germline, CDR1 is WNHNN and CDR2 SYGVQD (reference sequence). CDR3: CASNRGTSRNRDGYTF. The part of the CDR3 DNA that was read is TGCGCCAGCAATCGAGGGACTTCCAGGAATCGGGATGGC.

This clone was detected ten times or more. With the read ending 3 residues before the CDR3 end, the germline J gene is used to fill in that end. V is TRBV19 and J is TRBJ2-7; D possibly corresponds to TRBD2 (6 bases). From germline, CDR1 is LNHDA and CDR2 SQIVND (reference sequence). The CDR3 runs to 16 residues. V lost 2 bases and J 0 bases, leaving 14 bases between the germline ends. CDR3 loop: CASSISGGMSSYEQYF. The CDR3 bases that were read are TGTGCCAGTAGTATAAGTGGGGGGATGAGCTCCTACGAG.

As to this clone: The read stops 3 residues short of the end of the CDR3; the missing end is completed from the germline J gene. The J gene is TRBJ1-5, the V gene TRBV30, with D perhaps TRBD1 (6 bases). V lost 2 bases, J lost 7 bases, and 12 bases lay in between. The length of the CDR3 is 13 residues. Germline V gene data show CDR1 as GTSNPN and CDR2 as SVGIG (reference sequence). The sequenced part of the CDR3 DNA is TGTGCCTGGAGTAACAGGGAAGAGCAGCCC. Translating it yields CAWSNREEQP. The full CDR3 reads CAWSNREEQPQHF.

This clone was seen repeatedly, ten times or more. The CDR3 end is not reached by the read, which stops 3 residues before it; the germline J gene fills it in. V and J are TRBV20-1 and TRBJ2-7; tentative D call: TRBD2 (5 bases). Germline lookup yields CDR1 DFQATT and CDR2 SNEGSKA (reference sequence). CDR3 size: 16 residues. V lost 6 bases, J lost 2 bases, and 23 bases lay in between. The CDR3 reads CSASPVSLVGAYEQYF. CDR3 DNA (partial): TGCAGTGCAAGCCCGGTGTCGCTAGTCGGGGCCTACGAG.

This clone was found many times. The CDR3 is cut off 3 residues early in the read; its end comes from the germline J gene. The rearrangement joins TRBV18 to TRBJ1-1; D uncertain. V shed 5 bases and J shed 4 bases, with 5 bases lying between them. This CDR3 spans 11 amino acids. Germline loops: CDR1 KGHSH, CDR2 LQKENI. CDR3 amino acids: CASSRSTEAFF. The part of the CDR3 DNA that was read is TGTGCCAGCTCAAGGTCCACTGAA.

This clone occurred many times. The read halts 3 residues ahead of the CDR3 end, with the missing end drawn from the germline J gene. J is TRBJ2-2 and V is TRBV5-1, with 7 bases fitting TRBD1. Germline assignment: CDR1 SGHRS and CDR2 YFSETQ. The CDR3 runs to 15 residues. The V gene end was trimmed by 4 bases and the J gene end by 1 base; junction bases not matched to a gene: 4. Here the CDR3 reads CASSLGTENTGELFF. The covered CDR3 bases are TGCGCCAGCAGCCTCGGGACAGAGAACACCGGGGAG.

This clone was seen repeatedly, ten times or more. The read is 3 residues too short to cover the CDR3 end, so that end is filled in from the germline J gene. This rearrangement joins TRBV29-1 to TRBJ1-2; possible D gene TRBD1, 6 bases. CDR1 is SQVTM and CDR2 is ANQGSEA in the germline V gene. Trimming cost V 0 bases and J 0 bases, with 14 bases left between them. The CDR3 has 16 residues. CDR3 sequence: CSVEDLHRAANYGYTF. The part of the CDR3 DNA that was read is TGCAGCGTTGAAGATCTCCACAGGGCGGCTAACTATGGC.

This clone was seen at least ten times. From the germline J gene comes the end of the CDR3, since the read stops 3 residues before it. The chain links TRBV5-5 to TRBJ1-2; D gene ambiguous. The CDR3 consists of 15 residues. CDR1 SGHKS and CDR2 YYEKEE come from the germline V gene (reference sequence). Deletions cut 0 bases from V and 0 bases from J, with 9 bases between. The CDR3 sequence: CASSLAGEANYGYTF. The CDR3 DNA, read in part, is TGTGCCAGCAGCTTGGCCGGGGAGGCTAACTATGGC.

This clone showed up many times. Sequencing ends 3 residues short of the CDR3 end; the germline J gene provides the rest. The chain carries TRBV7-2 and TRBJ2-1; D not certain. Germline V CDR1 and CDR2: SGHTA, FQGNSA. The CDR3 is made up of 14 amino acids. V gave up 0 bases and J gave up 2 bases, with 5 bases separating them. CDR3 bases read: TGTGCCAGCAGCTTAGCGGGCCCCTACAATGAG. Residues: CASSLAGPYNE. The full CDR3 protein is CASSLAGPYNEQFF.

This clone was counted ten times or more. The read is 3 residues too short to cover the CDR3 end, so that end is filled in from the germline J gene. This chain connects TRBV5-1 to TRBJ1-1, with a possible D match to TRBD1 (6 bases). V lost 0 bases and J lost 0, with 21 bases in between. This CDR3 contains 19 residues. The V gene's germline CDR1 is SGHRS and CDR2 YFSETQ. This CDR3 reads CASSLARVKRGGVNTEAFF. The covered CDR3 bases are TGCGCCAGCAGCTTGGCCCGGGTAAAAAGGGGGGGGGTGAACACTGAA.

This clone was detected many times. With the read ending 3 residues before the CDR3 end, the germline J gene is used to fill in that end. This chain uses TRBV5-5 with TRBJ1-5, with 9 bases fitting TRBD1. V dropped 5 bases and J dropped 6; count of bases not matched to a gene: 6. Germline lookup yields CDR1 SGHKS and CDR2 YYEKEE (reference sequence). The CDR3 runs 14 residues. Incomplete CDR3 DNA: TGTGCCAGCAGGGCCGGGACAGGGAGTCAGCCC. This sequence encodes CASRAGTGSQP. The complete CDR3 reads CASRAGTGSQPQHF.

This clone was seen repeatedly, ten times or more. The CDR3 end is not reached by the read, which stops 3 residues before it; the germline J gene fills it in. The rearrangement joins TRBV6-2 or TRBV6-3 to TRBJ2-5; perhaps D is TRBD1 or TRBD2 (5 bases each). The CDR3 loop spans 14 amino acids. V was pared by 8 bases and J by 4 bases, with 17 bases between. CDR1 is MNHEY, CDR2 SVGEGT, per germline. CDR3 DNA (partial): TGTGCCAGCGGGAGCCGAGGGGCCCGAGAGACC. Translated: CASGSRGARET. The whole CDR3 reads CASGSRGARETQYF.

This clone was detected ten times or more. The sequenced fragment ends 3 residues before the CDR3 boundary, so the rest is inferred from the germline J gene. This chain uses TRBV19 with TRBJ2-1; the match to TRBD2 covers 9 bases. Germline V lookup: CDR1 LNHDA, CDR2 SQIVND (reference sequence). The CDR3 loop spans 15 amino acids. V gave up 4 bases and J gave up 9 bases; unmatched junction bases: 10. The CDR3 DNA, read in part, is TGTGCCAGTAGTAATCTTGCGGGAGGGCCACTTGAG. It yields the protein CASSNLAGGPLE. The CDR3, in full, reads CASSNLAGGPLEQFF.

This clone has ten or more counts. The CDR3 goes on 3 residues after the read ends, and that part is filled in from the germline J gene. The chain employs TRBV19 and TRBJ2-1, with 10 positions matching TRBD1. The germline gives CDR1 LNHDA, CDR2 SQIVND (reference sequence). V was pared by 3 bases and J by 2 bases, with 1 base of the junction left unmatched. The CDR3 length is 15 residues. CDR3 DNA (partial): TGTGCCAGTAGTATGGACAGGGGGGCCTACAATGAG. Amino acid sequence: CASSMDRGAYNE. The complete CDR3 protein is CASSMDRGAYNEQFF.

This clone was found many times. The read terminates 3 residues before the CDR3 end, so the remaining end is supplied by the germline J gene. This rearrangement joins TRBV19 to TRBJ2-1, with 7 nucleotides matching TRBD2. Losses at the gene ends were 1 base for V and 5 bases for J; bases not matched to a gene: 8. The CDR3 runs to 16 residues. Germline loops: CDR1 LNHDA, CDR2 SQIVND (reference sequence). The CDR3 spells CASSIGGGGLDNEQFF. The part of the CDR3 DNA that was read is TGTGCCAGTAGTATAGGGGGCGGGGGTCTCGACAATGAG.

Ten or more counts support this clone. The CDR3 extends 3 residues past the end of the read, so its final part is completed from the germline J gene. The V and J genes are TRBV29-1 and TRBJ2-1; D perhaps matches TRBD2 (5 bases). This CDR3 contains 11 residues. V was clipped by 6 bases and J by 7 bases, with 10 bases between them. Germline CDR1 reads SQVTM; CDR2 reads ANQGSEA. CDR3 in amino acids: CSVTTTNEQFF. Partial CDR3 DNA: TGCAGCGTGACTACCACAAATGAG.

This clone showed up many times. The CDR3 goes on 3 residues after the read ends, and that part is filled in from the germline J gene. The genes are TRBV20-1 and TRBJ2-3, with D perhaps TRBD1 (5 bases). Germline V gene lookup returns CDR1 DFQATT and CDR2 SNEGSKA (reference sequence). The CDR3 has 14 residues. V lost 3 bases, J lost 0 bases, and 10 bases lay in between. The CDR3 sequence is CSASVQGSTDTQYF. CDR3 DNA, as far as it was read: TGCAGTGCTAGTGTCCAGGGAAGCACAGATACG.

This clone was counted ten times or more. The sequenced fragment ends 3 residues before the CDR3 boundary, so the rest is inferred from the germline J gene. V gene TRBV6-2 or TRBV6-3 combines with J gene TRBJ2-1; TRBD1 agrees at 7 bases. V gave up 2 bases and J gave up 8 bases; unmatched junction bases: 3. CDR1 and CDR2 from the germline V gene are MNHEY and SVGEGT. The CDR3 loop spans 13 amino acids. The CDR3 is CASSYIRGYEQFF. CDR3 DNA, as far as it was read: TGTGCCAGCAGTTACATCAGGGGGTATGAG.

This clone was counted at least ten times. The CDR3 end lies 3 residues beyond the end of the read and is filled in from the germline J gene. The rearrangement joins TRBV7-6 to TRBJ2-1; 12 bases map to TRBD2. Germline CDR1 SGHVS, CDR2 FNYEAQ. This CDR3 contains 17 residues. V was clipped by 7 bases and J by 4 bases; unmatched bases: 11. CDR3 protein: CASTERTSGTRYNEQFF. CDR3 DNA (partial): TGTGCCAGCACCGAAAGGACTAGCGGGACTCGGTACAATGAG.

In this sample, this clone turned up many times. The read stops 3 residues short of the end of the CDR3; the missing end is completed from the germline J gene. The chain is built from TRBV7-8 and TRBJ2-1; 7 bases match TRBD1. Losses at the gene ends were 5 bases for V and 3 bases for J; bases not matched to a gene: 10. Per the germline V gene, CDR1 is SGHVS and CDR2 is FQNEAQ. This CDR3 contains 16 residues. The CDR3 reads CASSPNDRANYNEQFF. The covered CDR3 bases are TGTGCCAGCAGCCCTAATGACAGGGCTAACTACAATGAG. Drawing the rest from reference TRBV7-8 and TRBJ2-1, the complete variable domain is GAGVSQSPRYKVAKRGQDVALRCDPISGHVSLFWYQQALGQGPEFLTYFQNEAQLDKSGLPSDRFFAERPEGSVSTLKIQRTQQEDSAVYLCASSPNDRANYNEQFFGPGTRLTVL.